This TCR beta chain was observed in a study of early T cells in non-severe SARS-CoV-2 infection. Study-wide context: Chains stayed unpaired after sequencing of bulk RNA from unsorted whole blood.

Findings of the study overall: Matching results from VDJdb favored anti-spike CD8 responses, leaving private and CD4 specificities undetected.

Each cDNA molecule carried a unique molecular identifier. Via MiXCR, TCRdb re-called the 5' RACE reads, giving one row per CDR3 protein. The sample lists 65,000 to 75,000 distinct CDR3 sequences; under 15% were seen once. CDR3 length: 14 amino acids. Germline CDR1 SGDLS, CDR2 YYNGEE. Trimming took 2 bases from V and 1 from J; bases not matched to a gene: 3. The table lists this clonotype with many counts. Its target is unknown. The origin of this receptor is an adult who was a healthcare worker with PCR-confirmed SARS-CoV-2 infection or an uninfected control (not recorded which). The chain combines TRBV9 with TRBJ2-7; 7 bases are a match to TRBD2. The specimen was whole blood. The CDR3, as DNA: TGTGCCAGCAGCGTGGGGACTACATCCTACGAGCAGTACTTC. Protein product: CASSVGTTSYEQYF. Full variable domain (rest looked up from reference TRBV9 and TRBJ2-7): DSGVTQTPKHLITATGQRVTLRCSPRSGDLSVYWYQQSLDQGLQFLIQYYNGEERAKGNILERFSAQQFPDLHSELNLSSLELGDSALYFCASSVGTTSYEQYFGPGTRLTVT.